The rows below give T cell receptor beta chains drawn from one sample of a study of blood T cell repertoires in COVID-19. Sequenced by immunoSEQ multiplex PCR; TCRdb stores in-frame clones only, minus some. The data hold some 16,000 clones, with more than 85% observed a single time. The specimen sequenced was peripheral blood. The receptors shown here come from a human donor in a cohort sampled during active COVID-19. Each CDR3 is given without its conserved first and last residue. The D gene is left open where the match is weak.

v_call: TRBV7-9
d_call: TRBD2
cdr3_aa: ASRPTSGVSNEQF

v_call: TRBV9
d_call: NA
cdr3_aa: ASSTNSNEQF

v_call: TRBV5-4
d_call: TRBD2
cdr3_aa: ASSSQGLEETQY

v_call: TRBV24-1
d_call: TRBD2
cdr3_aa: ATSDYTSGEGYEQF

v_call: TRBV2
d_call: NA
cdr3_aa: ASSIVPNQPQH

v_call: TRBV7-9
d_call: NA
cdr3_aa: ASSLGTSHPQETQY

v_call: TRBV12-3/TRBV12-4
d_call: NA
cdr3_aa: ASSFLENYGYT

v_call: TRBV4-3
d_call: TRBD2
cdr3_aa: ASSQDPSGNAYEQY

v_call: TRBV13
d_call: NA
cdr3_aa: ASSLGRAGELF

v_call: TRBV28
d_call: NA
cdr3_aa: ASTHRAIQQETQY

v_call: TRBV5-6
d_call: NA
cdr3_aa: ASSLFTDTQY

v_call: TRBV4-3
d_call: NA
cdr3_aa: ASSQDRSGSGLQETQY

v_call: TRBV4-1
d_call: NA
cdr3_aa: ASRHPTGLRSPLH

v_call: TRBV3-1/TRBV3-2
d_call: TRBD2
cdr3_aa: ASSPRLAQLTYEQY

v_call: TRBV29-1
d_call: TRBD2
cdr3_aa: SGTSGSAIRDEQY

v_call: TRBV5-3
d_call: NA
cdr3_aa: ARSLRERPNYGYT

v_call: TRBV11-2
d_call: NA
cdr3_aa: ASSLNHRDYEQY

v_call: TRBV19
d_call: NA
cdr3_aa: ASSIDRGRGELF

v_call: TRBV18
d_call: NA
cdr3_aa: ASSLEGDEQY

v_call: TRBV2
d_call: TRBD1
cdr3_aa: ASNTGGSNQPQH

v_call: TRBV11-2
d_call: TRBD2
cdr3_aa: ASSPSGLAKDYEQY

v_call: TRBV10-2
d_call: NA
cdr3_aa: ASTGEAVALYGYT

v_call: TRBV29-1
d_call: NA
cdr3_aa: SVLAGAGELF

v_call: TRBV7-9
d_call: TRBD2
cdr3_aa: ASSLGVAGGRNEQF

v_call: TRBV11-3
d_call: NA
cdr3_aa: ASSQTRVTGELF

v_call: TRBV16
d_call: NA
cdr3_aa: ASSHRNTGELF

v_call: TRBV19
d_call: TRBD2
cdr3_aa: ASTSGGNPPYNEQF

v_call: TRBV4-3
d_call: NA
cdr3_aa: ASSQGGGGFGEQF

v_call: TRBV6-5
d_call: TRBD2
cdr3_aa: ASGRWEGSYNEQF

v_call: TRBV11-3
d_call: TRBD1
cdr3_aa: ASSLGGTGEETQY

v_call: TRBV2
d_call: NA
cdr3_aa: ASSASRVGGNTIY

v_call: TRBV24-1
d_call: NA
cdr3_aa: ATPDTSDSGANVLT

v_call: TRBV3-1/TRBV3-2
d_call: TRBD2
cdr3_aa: ASSPEGLAGSSYNEQF

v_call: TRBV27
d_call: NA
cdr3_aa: ASSLSWETGINQPQH

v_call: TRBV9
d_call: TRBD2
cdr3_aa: ASSAHIAGGGTGELF

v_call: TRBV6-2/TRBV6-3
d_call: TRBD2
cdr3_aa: ASSSLAGVGTDTQY

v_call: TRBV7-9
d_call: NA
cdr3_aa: ASSPPNDSEQY

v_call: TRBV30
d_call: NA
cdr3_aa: AWSGGTYQPQH

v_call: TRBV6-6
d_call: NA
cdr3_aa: ASSYGARYEQY

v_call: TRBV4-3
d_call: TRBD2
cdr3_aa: ASSKGLAGGYEQY

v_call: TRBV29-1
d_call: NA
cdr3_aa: SVDLAGRTYEQY

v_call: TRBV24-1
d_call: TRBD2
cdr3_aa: ATSGGGTGSYEQY

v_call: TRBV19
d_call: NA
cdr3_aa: ASSIYGLNTGELF

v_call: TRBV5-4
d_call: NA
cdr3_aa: ASSLRTDTQY

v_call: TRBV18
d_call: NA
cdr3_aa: ASSLATVNYGYT

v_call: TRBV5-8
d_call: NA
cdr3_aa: ASSFEGSETQY

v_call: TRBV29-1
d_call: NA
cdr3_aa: SAWDTSPGANVLT

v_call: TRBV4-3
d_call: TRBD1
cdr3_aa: ASSQYRGDEQY

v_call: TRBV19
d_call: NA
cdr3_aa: ASSIPTEEAF

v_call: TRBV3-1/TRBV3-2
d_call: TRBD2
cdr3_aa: ASSQELAGSSYEQY